A selection of T cell receptor beta chains follows, all from one sample in a study of regulatory T cells in long-lasting Graves disease. TCRdb re-called the multiplex PCR reads through MiXCR, storing one row per CDR3 protein. The table has about 370,000 distinct CDR3 sequences, around 16% seen once; the top ten hold 22%. The sequences come from peripheral blood mononuclear cells (PBMCs), collected at new diagnosis, from a patient treated with antithyroid drugs. These receptors all stem from a female donor with Graves disease. Each CDR3 is given with its conserved first and last residue.

CSVEGPGELFF	TRBJ2-2	TRBV29-1
CATSIGLAGEAGELFF	TRBJ2-2	TRBV15
CASSPTRRAPSTDTQYF	TRBJ2-3	TRBV10-2
CATVLGTPSTDTQYF	TRBJ2-3	TRBV12-3/TRBV12-4
CASAGHANTGELFF	TRBJ2-2	TRBV11-1
CSETTSGRALNEQFF	TRBJ2-1	TRBV20-1
CAIRTDPGLNSPLHF	TRBJ1-6	TRBV10-3
CASSFYSRYSYEQYF	TRBJ2-7	TRBV28
CASSFLQGPSEQYF	TRBJ2-7	TRBV28
CASTLAGNEQFF	TRBJ2-1	TRBV7-9
CASSRRQETYEQYF	TRBJ2-7	TRBV28
CASSFRQGASTHNEQFF	TRBJ2-1	TRBV9
CASSWGDRFSTDTQYF	TRBJ2-3	TRBV11-2
CASSLWTGELFF	TRBJ2-2	TRBV28
CASSPASVSYEQYF	TRBJ2-7	TRBV28
CASSSTGGRETQYF	TRBJ2-5	TRBV27
CASSKTGEGEQYF	TRBJ2-7	TRBV6-2/TRBV6-3
CSVAPQGFEQYF	TRBJ2-7	TRBV29-1
CASSLVASGSTNEQFF	TRBJ2-1	TRBV11-1
CASSQDSLNYGYTF	TRBJ1-2	TRBV4-3
CASSYHASGFQDYGYTF	TRBJ1-2	TRBV6-9
CASFSDRGSEKLLF	TRBJ1-4	TRBV18
CSARDGGQSNQPQHF	TRBJ1-5	TRBV20-1
CASSSTGGGGNTEAFF	TRBJ1-1	TRBV27
CASSQWGDNEQFF	TRBJ2-1	TRBV11-3
CASSESGGETQYF	TRBJ2-5	TRBV25-1
CASSSMLALGGEQFF	-	TRBV5-5
CASSYNRADTGELFF	TRBJ2-2	TRBV6-9
CASSLTGGDYGYTF	TRBJ1-2	TRBV12-3/TRBV12-4
CASSLSVVADQETQYF	TRBJ2-5	TRBV5-4
CASRLAGVSEQFF	TRBJ2-1	TRBV12-3/TRBV12-4
CASSVGGSPLNNEQFF	TRBJ2-1	TRBV9
CASSDRERNQETQYF	TRBJ2-5	TRBV12-3/TRBV12-4
CSARRPSTGTAGYTF	TRBJ1-2	TRBV20-1
CAISESMVQTTDTQYF	TRBJ2-3	TRBV10-3
CASSSLAGGRVGQDDTQYF	TRBJ2-3	TRBV28
CASRSTGAETQYF	TRBJ2-5	TRBV7-2
CASSLSQAPGELFF	TRBJ2-2	TRBV27
CASSQEYGYGNTIYF	TRBJ1-3	TRBV3-1
CASSHSGLTPNTGELFF	TRBJ2-2	TRBV28
CASSPGGATEAFF	TRBJ1-1	TRBV12-3/TRBV12-4
CASSRTGAVSDEQFF	TRBJ2-1	TRBV2
CASSFGRGKTQYF	TRBJ2-5	TRBV28
CASSPTDTEAFF	TRBJ1-1	TRBV9
CAGSLVPDSGSGETQYF	TRBJ2-5	TRBV5-1
CSARDLQGLPLGYTF	TRBJ1-2	TRBV20-1
CASSMWTGHTGELFF	TRBJ2-2	TRBV9
CSATPPTGIYGYTF	TRBJ1-2	TRBV20-1
CASSPYRDREVEAFF	TRBJ1-1	TRBV12-3/TRBV12-4
CASRTGTSKNEQYF	TRBJ2-7	TRBV28
CAISEGRSPAQNYGYTF	TRBJ1-2	TRBV10-3
CATSSEDGGGQPQHF	TRBJ1-5	TRBV15
CASSIGLDNEQFF	TRBJ2-1	TRBV19
CASSLGSSVALAEQFF	-	TRBV5-1
CASSLDRSSYNEQFF	TRBJ2-1	TRBV27
CASSDPRTVGNTIYF	TRBJ1-3	TRBV6-1
CASSPSPGTGFNEQYF	TRBJ2-7	TRBV27
CASSEAGRQGTDTQYF	TRBJ2-3	TRBV2
CASSLSRGRNTGELFF	TRBJ2-2	TRBV7-2
CASSQGSGSANEQFF	TRBJ2-1	TRBV3-1